This TCR beta chain was found in a study of T-cell memory formation after mild COVID-19. Study as a whole: Clustering of TCRs was largely donor specific.

CDR1 and CDR2 (germline): SGHNT, YYREEE (reference sequence). CDR3 length: 15 residues. The V end was cut by 2 bases, the J end by 6 bases, with 16 bases between. This clonotype is a singleton in its sample. Antigen unknown. With constant-segment primers, 5'RACE yielded cDNA libraries of TCR alpha and TCR beta that carried sample barcodes and UMIs. TCRdb reprocessed the 5' RACE reads with MiXCR, giving one entry per CDR3 protein. The data hold under 700,000 distinct CDR3 sequences, with roughly 20% observed a single time. Whole-study findings and limits: Cross-reactive memory seemingly joined, as some responding clones were found in pre-infection memory.

The chain has TRBV5-4 and TRBJ2-3; D remains ambiguous. The TCR originated in an adult woman who had mild COVID-19 (a few samples of this study predate the infection). Cell type and time point are not known. Sequencing used PBMCs or a T cell subset sorted from them (not recorded which). The CDR3 region is CASSFGSSPSDTQYF. The CDR3 region has the DNA TGTGCCAGCAGCTTTGGGTCCTCTCCCAGTGATACGCAGTATTTT. The whole variable domain, filled in from reference TRBV5-4 and TRBJ2-3, reads ETGVTQSPTHLIKTRGQQVTLRCSSQSGHNTVSWYQQALGQGPQFIFQYYREEENGRGNFPPRFSGLQFPNYSSELNVNALELDDSALYLCASSFGSSPSDTQYFGPGTRLTVL.